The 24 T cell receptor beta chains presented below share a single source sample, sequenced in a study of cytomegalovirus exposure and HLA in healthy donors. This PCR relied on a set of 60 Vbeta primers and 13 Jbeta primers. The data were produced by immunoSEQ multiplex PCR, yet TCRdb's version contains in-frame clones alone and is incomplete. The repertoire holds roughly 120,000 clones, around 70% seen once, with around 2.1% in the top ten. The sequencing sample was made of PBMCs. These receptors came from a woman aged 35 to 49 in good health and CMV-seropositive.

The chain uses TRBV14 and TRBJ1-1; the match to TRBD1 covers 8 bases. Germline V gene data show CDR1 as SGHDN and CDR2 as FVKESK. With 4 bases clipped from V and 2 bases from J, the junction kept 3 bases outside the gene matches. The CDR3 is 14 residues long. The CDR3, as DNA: TGTGCCAGCAGCCGGGACAGGCGAAACACTGAAGCTTTCTTT. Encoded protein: CASSRDRRNTEAFF. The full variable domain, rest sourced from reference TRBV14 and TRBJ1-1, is EAGVTQFPSHSVIEKGQTVTLRCDPISGHDNLYWYRRVMGKEIKFLLHFVKESKQDESGMPNNRFLAERTGGTYSTLKVQPAELEDSGVYFCASSRDRRNTEAFFGQGTRLTVV.

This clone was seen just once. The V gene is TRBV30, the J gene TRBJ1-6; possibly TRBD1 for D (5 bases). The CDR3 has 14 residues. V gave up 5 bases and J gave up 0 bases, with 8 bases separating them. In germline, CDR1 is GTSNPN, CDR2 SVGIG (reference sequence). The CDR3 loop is CAWCRDSYNSPLHF. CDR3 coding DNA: TGTGCCTGGTGCAGGGACTCCTATAATTCACCCCTCCACTTT.

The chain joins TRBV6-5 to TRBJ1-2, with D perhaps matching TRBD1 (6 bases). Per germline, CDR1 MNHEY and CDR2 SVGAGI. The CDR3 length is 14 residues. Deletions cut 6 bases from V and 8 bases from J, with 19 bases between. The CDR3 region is CASRENRVGVGYTF. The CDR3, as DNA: TGTGCCAGCAGAGAAAACAGGGTTGGGGTAGGCTACACCTTC.

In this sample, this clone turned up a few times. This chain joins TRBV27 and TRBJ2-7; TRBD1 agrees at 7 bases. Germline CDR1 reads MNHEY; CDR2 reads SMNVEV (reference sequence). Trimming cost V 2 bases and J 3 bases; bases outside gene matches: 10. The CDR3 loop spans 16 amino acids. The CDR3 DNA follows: TGTGCCAGCAGTTTAGGGACAGACCCTTTATACTACGAGCAGTACTTC. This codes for CASSLGTDPLYYEQYF.

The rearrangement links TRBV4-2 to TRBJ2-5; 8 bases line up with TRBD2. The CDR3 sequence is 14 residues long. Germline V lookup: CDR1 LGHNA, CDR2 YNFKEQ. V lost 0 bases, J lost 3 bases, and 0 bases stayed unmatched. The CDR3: CASSQELAEETQYF. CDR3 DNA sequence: TGTGCCAGCAGCCAAGAACTAGCGGAAGAGACCCAGTACTTC.

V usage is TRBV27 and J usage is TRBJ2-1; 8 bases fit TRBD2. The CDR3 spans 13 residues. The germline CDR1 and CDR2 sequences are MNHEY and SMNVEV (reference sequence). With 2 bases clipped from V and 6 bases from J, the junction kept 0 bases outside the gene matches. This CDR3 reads CASSLAGGNEQFF. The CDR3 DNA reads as TGTGCCAGCAGTTTAGCGGGAGGCAATGAGCAGTTCTTC.

Here the CDR3 DNA reads TGTGCCAGCAGCCGGGACTCCTACACCGGGGAGCTGTTTTTT. Amino acids: CASSRDSYTGELFF. This chain connects TRBV11-2 to TRBJ2-2; the D gene is possibly TRBD2 (6 bases). This CDR3 has 14 amino acids. Trimming pared 5 bases from V and 3 bases from J, leaving 10 bases between. Germline V CDR1 and CDR2: SGHAT, FQNNGV. Looking up the rest from reference TRBV11-2 and TRBJ2-2 gives the full variable domain: EAGVAQSPRYKIIEKRQSVAFWCNPISGHATLYWYQQILGQGPKLLIQFQNNGVVDDSQLPKDRFSAERLKGVDSTLKIQPAKLEDSAVYLCASSRDSYTGELFFGEGSRLTVL.

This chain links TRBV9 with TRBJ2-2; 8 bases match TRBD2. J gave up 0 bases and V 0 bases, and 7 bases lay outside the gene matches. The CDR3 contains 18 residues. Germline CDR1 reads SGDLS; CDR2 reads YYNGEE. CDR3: CASSVGGGRNPNTGELFF. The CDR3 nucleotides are TGTGCCAGCAGCGTAGGCGGCGGGAGGAACCCGAACACCGGGGAGCTGTTTTTT.

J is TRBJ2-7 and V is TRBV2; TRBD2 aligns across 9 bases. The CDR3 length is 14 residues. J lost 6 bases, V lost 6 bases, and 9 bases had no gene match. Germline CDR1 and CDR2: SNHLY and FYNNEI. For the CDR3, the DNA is TGTGCCAGCAGCCCGGCGGGAGGGCCGGGCGAGCAGTACTTC. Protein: CASSPAGGPGEQYF.

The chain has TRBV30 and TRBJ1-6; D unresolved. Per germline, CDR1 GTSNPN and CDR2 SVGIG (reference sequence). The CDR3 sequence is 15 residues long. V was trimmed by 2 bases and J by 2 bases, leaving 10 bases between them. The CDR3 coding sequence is TGTGCCTGGAGTATTTACGCGACCTATAATTCACCCCTCCACTTT. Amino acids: CAWSIYATYNSPLHF.

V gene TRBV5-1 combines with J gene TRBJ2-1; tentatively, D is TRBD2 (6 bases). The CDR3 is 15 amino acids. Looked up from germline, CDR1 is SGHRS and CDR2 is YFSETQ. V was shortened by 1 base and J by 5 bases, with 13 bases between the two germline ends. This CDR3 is CASSLLAGRNNEQFF. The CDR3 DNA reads TGCGCCAGCAGCTTGTTGGCGGGGAGGAACAATGAGCAGTTCTTC.

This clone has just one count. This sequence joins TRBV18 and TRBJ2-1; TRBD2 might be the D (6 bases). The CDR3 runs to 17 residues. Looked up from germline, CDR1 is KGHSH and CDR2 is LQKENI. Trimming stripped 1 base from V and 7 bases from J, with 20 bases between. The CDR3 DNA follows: TGTGCCAGCTCACCACGGAATCCGGTTGACGGGAGAAATGAGCAGTTCTTC. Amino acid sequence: CASSPRNPVDGRNEQFF.

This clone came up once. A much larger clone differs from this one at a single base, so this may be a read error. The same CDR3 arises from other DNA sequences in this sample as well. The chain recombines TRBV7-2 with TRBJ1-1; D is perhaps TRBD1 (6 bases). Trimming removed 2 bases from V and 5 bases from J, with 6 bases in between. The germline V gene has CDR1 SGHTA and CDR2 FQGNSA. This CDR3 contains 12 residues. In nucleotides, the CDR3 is TGTGCCAGCAGCTTAAGGGGGACTGAAGCTTTCTTT. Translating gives CASSLRGTEAFF.

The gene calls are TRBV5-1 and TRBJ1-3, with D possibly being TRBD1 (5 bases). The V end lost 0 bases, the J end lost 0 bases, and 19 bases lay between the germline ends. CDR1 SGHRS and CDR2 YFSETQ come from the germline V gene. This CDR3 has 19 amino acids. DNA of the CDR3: TGCGCCAGCAGCTTGGGGAGGGGCAGCACTCCACTCTCTGGAAACACCATATATTTT. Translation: CASSLGRGSTPLSGNTIYF.

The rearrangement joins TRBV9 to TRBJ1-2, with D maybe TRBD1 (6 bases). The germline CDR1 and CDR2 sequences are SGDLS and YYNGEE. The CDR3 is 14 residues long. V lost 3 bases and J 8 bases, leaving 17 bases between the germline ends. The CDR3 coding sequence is TGTGCCAGCAGCGAGGACAGATTCCCTGGAGGCTACACCTTC. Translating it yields CASSEDRFPGGYTF.

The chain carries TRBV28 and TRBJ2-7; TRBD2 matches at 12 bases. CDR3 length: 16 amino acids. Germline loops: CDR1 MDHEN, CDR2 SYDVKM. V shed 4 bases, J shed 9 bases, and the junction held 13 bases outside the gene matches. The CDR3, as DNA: TGTGCCAGCAGTTCTATCTGGACTAGCGGGATTCCGGTGCAGTACTTC. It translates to CASSSIWTSGIPVQYF.

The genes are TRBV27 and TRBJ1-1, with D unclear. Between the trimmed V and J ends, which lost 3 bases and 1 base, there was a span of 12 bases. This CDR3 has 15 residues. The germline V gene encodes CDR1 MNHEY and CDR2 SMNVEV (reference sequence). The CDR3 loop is CASSFNLWANTEAFF. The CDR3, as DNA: TGTGCCAGCAGTTTTAATCTATGGGCGAACACTGAAGCTTTCTTT.

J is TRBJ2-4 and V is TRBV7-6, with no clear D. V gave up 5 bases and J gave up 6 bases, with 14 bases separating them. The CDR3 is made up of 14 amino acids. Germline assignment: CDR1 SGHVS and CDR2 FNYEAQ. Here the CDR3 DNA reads TGTGCCAGCAGCCCGAATCGCGGTGGAAACATTCAGTACTTC. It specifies CASSPNRGGNIQYF.

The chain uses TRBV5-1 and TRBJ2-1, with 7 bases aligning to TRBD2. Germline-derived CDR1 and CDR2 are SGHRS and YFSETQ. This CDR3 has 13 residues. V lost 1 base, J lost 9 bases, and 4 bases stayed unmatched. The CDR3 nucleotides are TGCGCCAGCAGCTTGTTGGGGGGGGTTGAGCAGTTCTTC. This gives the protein CASSLLGGVEQFF.

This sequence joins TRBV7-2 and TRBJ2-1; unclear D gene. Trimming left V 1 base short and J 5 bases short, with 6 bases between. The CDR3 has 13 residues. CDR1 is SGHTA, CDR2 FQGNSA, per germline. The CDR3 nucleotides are TGTGCCAGCAGCTTAGGGCCAGACAATGAGCAGTTCTTC. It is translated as CASSLGPDNEQFF.

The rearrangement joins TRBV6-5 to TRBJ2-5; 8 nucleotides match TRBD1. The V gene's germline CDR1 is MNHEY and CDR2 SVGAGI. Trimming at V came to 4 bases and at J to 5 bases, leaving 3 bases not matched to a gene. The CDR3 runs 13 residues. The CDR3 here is CASSWTGRETQYF. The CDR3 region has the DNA TGTGCCAGCAGTTGGACAGGGCGGGAGACCCAGTACTTC.

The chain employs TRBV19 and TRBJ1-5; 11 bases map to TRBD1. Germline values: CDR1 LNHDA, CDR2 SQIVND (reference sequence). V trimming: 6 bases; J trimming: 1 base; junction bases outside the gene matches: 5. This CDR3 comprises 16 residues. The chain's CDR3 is CASSRTGGGSNQPQHF. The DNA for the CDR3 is TGTGCCAGTAGCCGGACAGGGGGCGGAAGCAATCAGCCCCAGCATTTT.

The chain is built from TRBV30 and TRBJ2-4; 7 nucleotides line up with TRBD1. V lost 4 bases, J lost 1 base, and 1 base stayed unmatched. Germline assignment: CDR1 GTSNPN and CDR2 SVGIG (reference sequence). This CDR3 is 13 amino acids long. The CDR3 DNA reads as TGTGCCTGGATGACAGGGGCCAAAAACATTCAGTACTTC. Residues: CAWMTGAKNIQYF. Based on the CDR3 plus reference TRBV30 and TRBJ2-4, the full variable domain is SQTIHQWPATLVQPVGSPLSLECTVEGTSNPNLYWYRQAAGRGLQLLFYSVGIGQISSEVPQNLSASRPQDRQFILSSKKLLLSDSGFYLCAWMTGAKNIQYFGAGTRLSVL.

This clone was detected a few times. CDR3 loop: CASSLGVSSGIPYEQYF. CDR3 DNA: TGTGCCAGCAGCTTAGGTGTTTCGTCAGGTATCCCCTACGAGCAGTACTTC. The chain couples TRBV11-2 to TRBJ2-7; D call uncertain. Per the germline V gene, CDR1 is SGHAT and CDR2 is FQNNGV. The CDR3 contains 17 residues. The V end was cut by 1 base, the J end by 2 bases, with 18 bases between.